One sample yielded the 16 T cell receptor beta chains listed below, sequenced in a study of monozygotic twins with inflammatory bowel disease. Using the 5' RACE reads, TCRdb records one entry per CDR3 protein without DNA. The sample table includes 200,000 to 250,000 distinct CDR3 sequences. Sequencing was performed on blood. The origin of the receptors is a human donor with ulcerative colitis or Crohn's disease, or a healthy co-twin of an affected twin (not recorded which).

The V gene is TRBV7-9, the J gene TRBJ1-3; TCRdb names TRBD1, which stays unverified in the absence of DNA. The CDR3 totals 15 residues. CDR1 is SEHNR and CDR2 is FQNEAQ in the germline V gene (reference sequence). The CDR3 is CASRAGTVEEHTIYF.

The chain joins TRBV6-2 or TRBV6-3 to TRBJ2-1. CDR1 and CDR2 (germline): MNHEY, SVGEGT. This CDR3 comprises 13 residues. CDR3 in amino acids: CASSSVRIAEQFF.

V usage is TRBV3-1 and J usage is TRBJ1-6; TCRdb picks TRBD1, but there is no DNA to check that call. CDR1 LGHDT and CDR2 YNNKEL come from the germline V gene (reference sequence). The CDR3 has 14 residues. Here the CDR3 reads CASSWTGINSPLHF.

V usage is TRBV4-2 and J usage is TRBJ2-7; TCRdb designates TRBD2, a call that cannot be tested without DNA. CDR3 length: 12 amino acids. The V gene's germline CDR1 is LGHNA and CDR2 YNFKEQ. CDR3 protein: CASSPDYGEQYF.

V and J are TRBV29-1 and TRBJ1-2; TCRdb's D gene call, TRBD1, goes unchecked for lack of DNA. This CDR3 is 14 amino acids long. The germline gives CDR1 SQVTM, CDR2 ANQGSEA. Here the CDR3 reads CSVAETGGQYGYTF.

CDR3 loop: CASSSYGQGGYGYTF. The V gene is TRBV27, the J gene TRBJ1-2; the D call from TCRdb, TRBD1, cannot be confirmed without DNA. Per germline, CDR1 MNHEY and CDR2 SMNVEV (reference sequence). The CDR3 spans 15 residues.

The gene calls are TRBV19 and TRBJ2-5; TCRdb outputs TRBD2, but without DNA this stays unchecked. CDR1 and CDR2 from the germline V gene are LNHDA and SQIVND (reference sequence). The CDR3 length is 15 residues. CDR3 loop: CASSMASGRKETQYF.

The gene calls are TRBV18 and TRBJ2-1; TCRdb picks TRBD2, but there is no DNA to check that call. The CDR3 runs 16 residues. Germline CDR1 is KGHSH and CDR2 is LQKENI. CDR3 sequence: CASSPLVAGGSNEQLF.

V usage is TRBV5-1 and J usage is TRBJ2-1; TCRdb calls TRBD1, which cannot be checked without DNA. Germline CDR1 is SGHRS and CDR2 is YFSETQ. The CDR3 spans 20 residues. The CDR3 here is CASSSTLESAGARSGNEQFF.

The chain has TRBV18 and TRBJ1-3; TCRdb reports TRBD1, a call that lacks DNA to check it against. The CDR3 is 16 residues long. CDR1 and CDR2 from the germline V gene are KGHSH and LQKENI. The CDR3 loop is CASSPDRGYSGNTIYF.

The chain links TRBV6-1 to TRBJ1-1; TCRdb indicates TRBD1, and absent DNA this call remains unverified. The germline CDR1 and CDR2 sequences are MNHNS and SASEGT. This CDR3 region has 13 residues. The CDR3 sequence is CASSEAGGFGAFF.

J is TRBJ1-1 and V is TRBV14. Germline V gene lookup returns CDR1 SGHDN and CDR2 FVKESK. The length of the CDR3 is 16 residues. The CDR3 protein is CASSQDYPLLNTEAFF.

The chain employs TRBV6-2 or TRBV6-3 and TRBJ2-1; checking the TCRdb D call of TRBD2 is not possible without DNA. Germline CDR1 and CDR2: MNHEY and SVGEGT. The CDR3 length is 15 residues. The CDR3 protein is CASSGTSGGYNEQFF.

V usage is TRBV5-1 and J usage is TRBJ1-2; TCRdb indicates TRBD1, and absent DNA this call remains unverified. The CDR3 is 13 amino acids. Germline-derived CDR1 and CDR2 are SGHRS and YFSETQ. The CDR3 sequence: CASSLQGRSGYTF.

The CDR3 here is CASSYSSPDNSPLHF. This chain links TRBV6-5 with TRBJ1-6. Germline V gene sequence: CDR1 MNHEY, CDR2 SVGAGI. The CDR3 contains 15 residues.

This chain's CDR3 is CASSVSGGGNNEQFF. The rearrangement links TRBV9 to TRBJ2-1; TCRdb picks TRBD1, but there is no DNA to check that call. Looked up from germline, CDR1 is SGDLS and CDR2 is YYNGEE. The CDR3 contains 15 residues.